This T cell receptor (beta chain) appears in the sequencing data of a study of cytomegalovirus exposure and HLA in healthy donors. The PCR used 60 Vbeta and 13 Jbeta primers. Assay used: immunoSEQ multiplex PCR; TCRdb lists only in-frame clones, some missing. Seen here are some 180,000 clones, roughly 80% observed once, and the top ten hold about 3%. Comments on this clone: Its antigen is still unknown.

Germline-derived CDR1 and CDR2 are ENHRY and SYGVKD. This CDR3 is 12 amino acids long. Trimming took 3 bases from V and 7 from J, leaving 10 bases between them. Study-level points and caveats: Association of a missense DCLRE1C variant with TCR beta V- and J-gene trimming was reported in a later analysis. Later on, an analysis found that several of the most significant clusters appeared to be linked to common viral pathogens, which included parvovirus B19.

The rearrangement links TRBV10-3 to TRBJ2-7; D unclear. This receptor was identified in a female donor in good health and CMV-seronegative. The sample comprised PBMCs. The CDR3 coding sequence is TGTGCCATCAGTGAATCTATGAGAGAGCAGTACTTC. Amino acid sequence: CAISESMREQYF.